This T cell receptor (beta chain) is from a study of CD8 T cells in ankylosing spondylitis. CDR3 size: 17 residues. V shed 4 bases, J shed 6 bases, and the junction held 12 bases outside the gene matches. This clonotype was counted only a few times. TCRdb reanalysed the 5' RACE reads using MiXCR and keeps one entry per CDR3 protein. The repertoire holds a few hundred thousand distinct CDR3 sequences, with 20% to 25% as singletons. Material for sequencing was blood, either unsorted or a sorted T cell fraction (not recorded which). This chain links TRBV12-3 or TRBV12-4 with TRBJ2-2; TRBD2 aligns across 9 bases. This clonotype was obtained from a male donor with ankylosing spondylitis or in good health (not recorded which). DNA for the CDR3: TGTGCCAGCAGTTCATTAGCGGGGGCCTCCTTAGCCGGGGAGCTGTTTTTT. Its translation is CASSSLAGASLAGELFF.